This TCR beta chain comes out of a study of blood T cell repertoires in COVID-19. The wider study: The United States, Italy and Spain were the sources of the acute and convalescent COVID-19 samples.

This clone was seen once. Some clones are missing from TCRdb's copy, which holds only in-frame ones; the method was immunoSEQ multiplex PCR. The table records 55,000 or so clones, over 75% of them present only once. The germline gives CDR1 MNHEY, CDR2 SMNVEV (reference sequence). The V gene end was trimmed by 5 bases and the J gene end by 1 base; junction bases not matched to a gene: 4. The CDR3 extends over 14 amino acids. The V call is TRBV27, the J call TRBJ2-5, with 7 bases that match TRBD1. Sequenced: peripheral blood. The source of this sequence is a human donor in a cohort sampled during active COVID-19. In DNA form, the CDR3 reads TGTGCCAGCAGTAAGGACAGGATCCAAGAGACCCAGTACTTC. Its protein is CASSKDRIQETQYF.